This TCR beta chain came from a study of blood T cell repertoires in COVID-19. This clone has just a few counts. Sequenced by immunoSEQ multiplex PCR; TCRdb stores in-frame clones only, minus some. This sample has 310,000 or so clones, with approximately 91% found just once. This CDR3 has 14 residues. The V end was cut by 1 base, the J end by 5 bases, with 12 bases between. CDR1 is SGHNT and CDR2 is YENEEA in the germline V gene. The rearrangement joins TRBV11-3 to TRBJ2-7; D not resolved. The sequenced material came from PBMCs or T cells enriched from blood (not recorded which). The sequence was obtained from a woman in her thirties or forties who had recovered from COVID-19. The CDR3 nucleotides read TGTGCCAGCAGCTTAGGAGGAGTTGAAGACGAGCAGTACTTC. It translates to CASSLGGVEDEQYF. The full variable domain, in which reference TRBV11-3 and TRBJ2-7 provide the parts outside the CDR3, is EAGVVQSPRYKIIEKKQPVAFWCNPISGHNTLYWYLQNLGQGPELLIRYENEEAVDDSQLPKDRFSAERLKGVDSTLKIQPAELGDSAVYLCASSLGGVEDEQYFGPGTRLTVT.